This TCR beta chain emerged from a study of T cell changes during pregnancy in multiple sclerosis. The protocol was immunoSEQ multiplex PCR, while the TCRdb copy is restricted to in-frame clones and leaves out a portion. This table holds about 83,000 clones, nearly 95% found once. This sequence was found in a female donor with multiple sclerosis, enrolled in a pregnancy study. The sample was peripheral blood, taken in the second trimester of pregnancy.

The CDR3 bases are TGTGCCAGCAGCCCCGACAGCCCTGGAGGCTACACCTTC. This sequence encodes CASSPDSPGGYTF. This sequence joins TRBV7-9 and TRBJ1-2, with a possible D match to TRBD1 (5 bases). From germline, CDR1 is SEHNR and CDR2 FQNEAQ (reference sequence). The CDR3 loop spans 13 amino acids. V was shortened by 5 bases and J by 8 bases, with 15 bases between the two germline ends. The complete variable domain, with remaining parts taken from reference TRBV7-9 and TRBJ1-2, reads DTGVSQNPRHKITKRGQNVTFRCDPISEHNRLYWYRQTLGQGPEFLTYFQNEAQLEKSRLLSDRFSAERPKGSFSTLEIQRTEQGDSAMYLCASSPDSPGGYTFGSGTRLTVV.